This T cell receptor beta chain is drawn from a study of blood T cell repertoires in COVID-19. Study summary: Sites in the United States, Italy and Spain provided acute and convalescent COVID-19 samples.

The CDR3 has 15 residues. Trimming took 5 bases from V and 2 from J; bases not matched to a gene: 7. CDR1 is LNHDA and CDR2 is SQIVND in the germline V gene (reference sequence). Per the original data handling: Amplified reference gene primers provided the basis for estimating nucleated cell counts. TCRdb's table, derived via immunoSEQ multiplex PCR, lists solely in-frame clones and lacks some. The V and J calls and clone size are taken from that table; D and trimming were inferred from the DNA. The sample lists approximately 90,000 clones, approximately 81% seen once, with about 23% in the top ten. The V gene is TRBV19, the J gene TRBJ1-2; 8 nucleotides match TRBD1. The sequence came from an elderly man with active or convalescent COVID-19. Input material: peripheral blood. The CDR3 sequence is CASSAAGGANYGYTF. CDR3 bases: TGTGCCAGTAGTGCTGCAGGGGGCGCGAACTATGGCTACACCTTC.